Following are 9 T cell receptor beta chains from one sample sequenced in a study of T cell changes during pregnancy in multiple sclerosis. Generated by immunoSEQ multiplex PCR, the TCRdb table keeps only in-frame clones and is missing some. In the table there are fewer than 50,000 clones, around nine tenths of which are singletons. The sample was CD4+ T cells from peripheral blood mononuclear cells, taken in the second trimester of pregnancy. The source is a female donor in good health, enrolled as a control in a pregnancy study.

CDR3 bases: TGTGCCAGCTCAGAATCGGGACATAGCTTAACTAATGAAAAACTGTTTTTT. Translation gives CASSESGHSLTNEKLFF. This sequence joins TRBV18 and TRBJ1-4, with a tentative D call TRBD1 (6 bases). Looked up from germline, CDR1 is KGHSH and CDR2 is LQKENI. The CDR3 consists of 17 residues. V was trimmed by 5 bases and J by 1 base, leaving 17 bases between them. The whole variable domain, remainder taken from reference TRBV18 and TRBJ1-4, is NAGVMQNPRHLVRRRGQEARLRCSPMKGHSHVYWYRQLPEEGLKFMVYLQKENIIDESGMPKERFSAEFPKEGPSILRIQQVVRGDSAAYFCASSESGHSLTNEKLFFGSGTQLSVL.

The genes are TRBV30 and TRBJ1-4, with D tentatively TRBD1 (6 bases). Germline CDR1 GTSNPN, CDR2 SVGIG (reference sequence). V was shortened by 2 bases and J by 0 bases, with 10 bases between the two germline ends. The CDR3 runs to 15 residues. CDR3: CAWSPGTTTNEKLFF. CDR3 coding DNA: TGTGCCTGGAGTCCCGGGACAACAACTAATGAAAAACTGTTTTTT.

The rearrangement joins TRBV7-2 to TRBJ2-7; TRBD1 might be the D (6 bases). V was cut by 5 bases and J by 9 bases, with 17 bases left in between. Germline loops: CDR1 SGHTA, CDR2 FQGNSA. The CDR3 extends over 13 amino acids. This CDR3 is CASSQLQGSPQYF. Written as DNA, the CDR3 is TGTGCCAGCAGCCAACTCCAGGGGAGCCCGCAGTACTTC.

V is TRBV5-8 and J is TRBJ1-2, with a tentative D call TRBD1 (5 bases). This CDR3 has 12 residues. V was trimmed by 1 base and J by 5 bases, leaving 6 bases between them. Germline assignment: CDR1 SGHTS and CDR2 YDEGEE. The CDR3 DNA is TGTGCCAGCAGCTTGCGGGGGTATGGCTACACCTTC. Amino acids: CASSLRGYGYTF. The full variable domain, its missing parts supplied by reference TRBV5-8 and TRBJ1-2, is EAGVTQSPTHLIKTRGQQATLRCSPISGHTSVYWYQQALGLGLQFLLWYDEGEERNRGNFPPRFSGRQFPNYSSELNVNALELEDSALYLCASSLRGYGYTFGSGTRLTVV.

Of note for this clone: Other DNA sequences of this sample code for an identical CDR3. The V and J genes are TRBV7-2 and TRBJ2-2, with D possibly being TRBD1 (5 bases). The CDR3 is 14 residues long. V was trimmed by 2 bases and J by 2 bases, leaving 6 bases between them. In germline, CDR1 is SGHTA, CDR2 FQGNSA. DNA of the CDR3: TGTGCCAGCAGCTTACAGGGTAACACCGGGGAGCTGTTTTTT. Protein product: CASSLQGNTGELFF.

The rearrangement links TRBV9 to TRBJ1-5; 8 nucleotides match TRBD1. Per the germline V gene, CDR1 is SGDLS and CDR2 is YYNGEE. V trimming: 3 bases; J trimming: 0 bases; junction bases outside the gene matches: 8. CDR3 size: 17 residues. The CDR3 DNA reads as TGTGCCAGCAGCGCACCGGACAGGGAACCTAGCAATCAGCCCCAGCATTTT. It yields the protein CASSAPDREPSNQPQHF.

The chain carries TRBV5-8 and TRBJ1-4, with 7 bases aligning to TRBD1. Germline V lookup: CDR1 SGHTS, CDR2 YDEGEE. V lost 3 bases to trimming and J lost 0 bases; unmatched junction nucleotides: 11. The CDR3 covers 18 residues. The DNA for the CDR3 is TGTGCCAGCAGCTCCTTGAATACAGGGGCTCCAACTAATGAAAAACTGTTTTTT. Translation gives CASSSLNTGAPTNEKLFF.

The V and J genes are TRBV29-1 and TRBJ1-1, with D possibly TRBD1 on 5 matching bases. The germline V and J ends were trimmed by 4 bases and 0 bases, with 9 bases remaining between them. The germline gives CDR1 SQVTM, CDR2 ANQGSEA. This CDR3 is 13 amino acids long. The CDR3 region has the DNA TGCAGCGTTGGGGGCAGTATGAACACTGAAGCTTTCTTT. It encodes CSVGGSMNTEAFF.

The chain uses TRBV15 and TRBJ1-5, with 10 bases aligning to TRBD1. The V segment lost 3 bases and the J segment 7 bases; nucleotides outside the gene matches: 6. CDR1 is LNHNV and CDR2 is YYDKDF in the germline V gene (reference sequence). This CDR3 is 15 amino acids long. In nucleotides, the CDR3 is TGTGCCACCAGCAGGGACGGGACAGGGGCCCAGCCCCAGCATTTT. Translation gives CATSRDGTGAQPQHF.